This TCR beta chain was documented in a study of beta chain features in type 1 diabetes. Expressed TCRB transcripts were sequenced, since all the RNA that had been isolated was reverse transcribed. Generated by immunoSEQ multiplex PCR, the TCRdb table keeps only in-frame clones and is missing some. Altogether about half a million clones are present, approximately 31% being singletons, with the ten largest covering around 0.065%. From germline, CDR1 is SQVTM and CDR2 ANQGSEA. V lost 0 bases and J lost 10, with 7 bases in between. The CDR3 has 11 residues. This clone was seen a few times. The sample has other DNA sequences that encode this CDR3 too. Based on CD45RO/CCR7/CD25/CD127/CD95/CD27, CD4+ regulatory, stem cell-like memory, naive and central memory cells were sorted. All of the sorted populations showed purity greater than 95%.

The rearrangement joins TRBV29-1 to TRBJ2-1; D remains unclear. The receptor was isolated from a man younger than 35 in good health. Sequencing input: naive CD4+ T cells from blood. This CDR3 reads CSVEEKGEQFF. The CDR3 region has the DNA TGCAGCGTTGAAGAGAAGGGCGAGCAGTTCTTC.